The entry below describes one TCR beta chain. Its antigen is unidentified. The assay used was immunoSEQ (version v3.0), run at survey level. Clones were sequenced by immunoSEQ multiplex PCR, and TCRdb holds only the in-frame ones, with some missing. The table records under 40,000 clones, 70% to 90% of them present only once. The sample comes from a study of long-term antiretroviral therapy in people with HIV. All donors provided no fewer than one pre-ART and no fewer than two post-ART PBMC samples. The study, taken as a whole, reports: ART adherence, viral resistance and therapy changes were undocumented. After ART, diversity increased yet remained lower than transplant donor controls.

Sequences were derived from unsorted PBMCs, sampled 2.7 to 2.9 years before starting antiretroviral therapy. The sequence was collected from a woman in her thirties with HIV.

CDR3 sequence reads: CASSLARGTNEKLFF. In nucleotides, the CDR3 is TGTGCCAGCAGCTTAGCGAGGGGAACTAATGAAAAACTGTTTTTT. The rearrangement links TRBV7-8 to TRBJ1-4; D might be TRBD1 (5 bases). Germline V CDR1 and CDR2: SGHVS, FQNEAQ. Trimming cost V 0 bases and J 1 base, with 6 bases left between them. This CDR3 is built from 15 residues.